Shown below are 11 T cell receptor beta chains from a single sample sequenced in a study of CD8 T cells in Susac syndrome. With random hexamers, 0.5 to 1 ug RNA was reverse transcribed. TCRdb reanalysed the immunoSEQ multiplex PCR reads using MiXCR and keeps one entry per CDR3 protein. This sample yields approximately 120,000 distinct CDR3 sequences, of which 96% are seen a single time; approximately 0.092% belongs to the top ten. The specimen was CD4+ T cells from PBMCs. The receptors here all came from a human donor in good health.

The chain carries TRBV28 and TRBJ2-5; a weak D match, TRBD1 (6 bases). The CDR3 is 15 residues long. V was pared by 6 bases and J by 3 bases, with 17 bases between. Germline V gene sequence: CDR1 MDHEN, CDR2 SYDVKM. The CDR3 DNA is TGTGCCAGCAGCTCGCCGTCAGGGGCTAAAGAGACCCAGTACTTC. Protein: CASSSPSGAKETQYF.

The chain combines TRBV5-4 with TRBJ2-2; 9 bases agree with TRBD1. The CDR3 totals 16 residues. Germline V gene sequence: CDR1 SGHNT, CDR2 YYREEE (reference sequence). V shed 0 bases, J shed 10 bases, and the junction held 10 bases outside the gene matches. In nucleotides, the CDR3 is TGTGCCAGCAGCTTGGGAGGGACAGGGCCCGTCGCGGAGCTGTTTTTT. It is translated as CASSLGGTGPVAELFF.

The chain combines TRBV29-1 with TRBJ1-1; D gene uncertain. CDR3 length equals 13 residues. CDR1 and CDR2 (germline): SQVTM, ANQGSEA. Trimming removed 3 bases from V and 0 bases from J, with 8 bases in between. The CDR3 bases are TGCAGCGTTGAGTCCCCTATGAACACTGAAGCTTTCTTT. This encodes CSVESPMNTEAFF.

This chain uses TRBV9 with TRBJ2-3; TRBD1 is a possible D gene (5 bases). From germline, CDR1 is SGDLS and CDR2 YYNGEE. The germline V and J ends were trimmed by 0 bases and 2 bases, with 10 bases remaining between them. The CDR3 runs 15 residues. The CDR3 coding sequence is TGTGCCAGCAGCGTAGGGACACGAGACACAGATACGCAGTATTTT. It specifies CASSVGTRDTDTQYF.

The V gene is TRBV23-1, the J gene TRBJ1-2, with 9 bases lining up with TRBD1. TRBV23-1 is noted as an ORF with a role that remains uncertain. This CDR3 is 15 amino acids long. J was trimmed by 4 bases and V by 1 base; bases with no gene match: 4. In nucleotides, the CDR3 is TGCGCCAGCAGTCAATGCTACAGGGGGCTCTATGGCTACACCTTC. Residues: CASSQCYRGLYGYTF.

This clonotype was counted a single time. V gene TRBV29-1 combines with J gene TRBJ1-4; D uncertain. The germline CDR1 and CDR2 sequences are SQVTM and ANQGSEA. CDR3 length: 12 amino acids. With 7 bases removed from V and 6 bases from J, the gap between germline ends came to 12 bases. The CDR3 region is CSAFWLDEKLFF. CDR3 coding DNA: TGCAGCGCCTTTTGGTTAGATGAAAAACTGTTTTTT.

The V gene is TRBV2, the J gene TRBJ1-5; perhaps TRBD1 as D (5 bases). Germline loops: CDR1 SNHLY, CDR2 FYNNEI. V was trimmed by 4 bases and J by 8 bases, leaving 15 bases between them. The CDR3 is 14 residues long. This CDR3 reads CASSVEGREKPQHF. The CDR3 DNA follows: TGTGCCAGCAGTGTCGAGGGGAGGGAAAAGCCCCAGCATTTT.

The chain combines TRBV20-1 with TRBJ1-1, with D uncertain. Trimming took off 5 bases at V and 11 bases at J, with 15 bases between the two ends. Germline CDR1 and CDR2: DFQATT and SNEGSKA (reference sequence). The length of the CDR3 is 11 residues. Here the CDR3 reads CSAADSTRAFF. DNA of the CDR3: TGCAGTGCTGCAGACTCAACCAGGGCTTTCTTT.

The rearrangement joins TRBV7-9 to TRBJ2-6; D may be TRBD2 (6 bases). Germline V gives CDR1 SEHNR, CDR2 FQNEAQ (reference sequence). V was cut by 8 bases and J by 0 bases, with 17 bases left in between. CDR3 length equals 17 residues. The CDR3 DNA reads as TGTGCCAGCGATGCGGGCAGGGACTTCTCTGGGGCCAACGTCCTGACTTTC. Translating gives CASDAGRDFSGANVLTF.

This chain joins TRBV13 and TRBJ2-7, with D maybe TRBD1 (5 bases). The V gene lost 0 bases and the J gene lost 3 bases, with 9 bases spanning the gap. The length of the CDR3 is 14 residues. CDR1 and CDR2 (germline): PRHDT, FYEKMQ (reference sequence). The CDR3 protein is CASSLGRVVYEQYF. In DNA form, the CDR3 reads TGTGCCAGCAGCTTAGGCAGGGTGGTCTACGAGCAGTACTTC.

V usage is TRBV20-1 and J usage is TRBJ1-5; possible D gene TRBD1, 5 bases. The germline gives CDR1 DFQATT, CDR2 SNEGSKA (reference sequence). V dropped 6 bases and J dropped 7 bases, with 19 bases sitting between them. This CDR3 is 14 amino acids long. The CDR3 sequence is CSALEGTGVQPQHF. The CDR3 DNA reads TGCAGTGCCCTAGAGGGGACCGGAGTCCAGCCCCAGCATTTT.